A selection of T cell receptor beta chains follows, all from one sample in a study of shared clonotypes between healthy human individuals. Produced via immunoSEQ multiplex PCR; TCRdb's table is partial and in-frame only. The sample carries fewer than 1 million clones, about 96% recorded once. Sequenced sample: naive CD8+ T cells sorted from blood. The receptors derive from a man younger than 45 in good health. Each CDR3 is given with its conserved first and last residue. A D gene is named only where the DNA matches it firmly. Expanded clones are given a class, and other clones once, few, many or no size at all.

d_gene: TRBD1
abundance: -
v_gene: TRBV4-1
j_gene: TRBJ2-3
CDR3aa: CASSQEQGADTQYF
CDR3nt: TGCGCCAGCAGCCAAGAACAGGGGGCAGATACGCAGTATTTT

d_gene: TRBD2
abundance: -
v_gene: TRBV7-6
j_gene: TRBJ2-7
CDR3aa: CASSPLAGVSYEQYF
CDR3nt: TGTGCCAGCAGCCCGTTAGCGGGAGTGTCCTACGAGCAGTACTTC

d_gene: -
abundance: -
v_gene: TRBV7-6
j_gene: TRBJ1-1
CDR3aa: CATKLRVNTEAFF
CDR3nt: TGTGCCACCAAACTGAGGGTTAACACTGAAGCTTTCTTT

d_gene: -
abundance: -
v_gene: TRBV7-8
j_gene: TRBJ2-1
CDR3aa: CASSQGGAPADNEQFF
CDR3nt: TGTGCCAGCAGTCAAGGGGGGGCCCCTGCCGACAATGAGCAGTTCTTC

d_gene: TRBD2
abundance: -
v_gene: TRBV11-2
j_gene: TRBJ2-1
CDR3aa: CASSFLAGYNEQFF
CDR3nt: TGTGCCAGCAGCTTTCTAGCGGGCTACAATGAGCAGTTCTTC

d_gene: -
abundance: -
v_gene: TRBV9
j_gene: TRBJ1-2
CDR3aa: CASSLLGGGYTF
CDR3nt: TGTGCCAGCAGCTTATTGGGGGGTGGCTACACCTTC

d_gene: -
abundance: -
v_gene: TRBV9
j_gene: TRBJ2-1
CDR3aa: CASSGLEVEQFF
CDR3nt: TGTGCCAGCAGCGGCCTAGAGGTTGAGCAGTTCTTC

d_gene: -
abundance: -
v_gene: TRBV6-6
j_gene: TRBJ1-5
CDR3aa: CASVPRDSNQPQHF
CDR3nt: TGTGCCAGCGTCCCCAGAGATAGCAATCAGCCCCAGCATTTT

d_gene: -
abundance: -
v_gene: TRBV4-1
j_gene: TRBJ1-3
CDR3aa: CASSPPISGNTIYF
CDR3nt: TGCGCCAGCAGCCCGCCGATCTCTGGAAACACCATATATTTT

d_gene: -
abundance: once
v_gene: TRBV7-9
j_gene: TRBJ2-7
CDR3aa: CASSLYPSAREQYF
CDR3nt: TGTGCCAGCAGCTTATATCCCTCCGCGAGGGAGCAGTACTTC

d_gene: -
abundance: -
v_gene: TRBV29-1
j_gene: TRBJ1-1
CDR3aa: CSVEEVQSPEAFF
CDR3nt: TGCAGCGTTGAAGAAGTCCAGTCCCCTGAAGCTTTCTTT

d_gene: -
abundance: -
v_gene: TRBV7-9
j_gene: TRBJ2-7
CDR3aa: CASSLSGTYEQYF
CDR3nt: TGTGCCAGCAGCTTGTCAGGGACCTACGAGCAGTACTTC

d_gene: TRBD1
abundance: -
v_gene: TRBV5-1
j_gene: TRBJ1-1
CDR3aa: CASSLGGQGNTEAFF
CDR3nt: TGCGCCAGCAGCTTGGGGGGACAGGGGAACACTGAAGCTTTCTTT

d_gene: TRBD2
abundance: -
v_gene: TRBV7-9
j_gene: TRBJ2-7
CDR3aa: CASSLVAGVGEQYF
CDR3nt: TGTGCCAGCAGCTTAGTAGCGGGAGTGGGCGAGCAGTACTTC

d_gene: TRBD1
abundance: -
v_gene: TRBV11-3
j_gene: TRBJ2-7
CDR3aa: CASSDGTGAYEQYF
CDR3nt: TGTGCCAGCAGCGACGGGACAGGGGCCTACGAGCAGTACTTC

d_gene: TRBD2
abundance: -
v_gene: TRBV6-4
j_gene: TRBJ2-2
CDR3aa: CASSVSGSAGELFF
CDR3nt: TGTGCCAGCAGTGTTAGCGGGAGTGCCGGGGAGCTGTTTTTT

d_gene: TRBD1
abundance: -
v_gene: TRBV23-1
j_gene: TRBJ1-5
CDR3aa: CASSQSTDREDQPQHF
CDR3nt: TGCGCCAGCAGTCAATCTACGGACAGGGAGGATCAGCCCCAGCATTTT

d_gene: -
abundance: -
v_gene: TRBV12-2
j_gene: TRBJ2-7
CDR3aa: CASLDGRAHEQYF
CDR3nt: TGTGCAAGTCTGGACGGGAGGGCCCACGAGCAGTACTTC

d_gene: -
abundance: -
v_gene: TRBV21-1
j_gene: TRBJ2-3
CDR3aa: CASSNRGTSGRADTQYF
CDR3nt: TGTGCCAGCAGCAACCGCGGGACTAGCGGGAGGGCAGATACGCAGTATTTT

d_gene: TRBD1
abundance: -
v_gene: TRBV4-3
j_gene: TRBJ2-7
CDR3aa: CASSYRGDYEQYF
CDR3nt: TGCGCCAGCAGTTACAGGGGGGACTACGAGCAGTACTTC

d_gene: TRBD1
abundance: -
v_gene: TRBV29-1
j_gene: TRBJ1-1
CDR3aa: CSVDHRGKERMNTEAFF
CDR3nt: TGCAGCGTAGACCACAGGGGGAAGGAGAGGATGAACACTGAAGCTTTCTTT

d_gene: -
abundance: -
v_gene: TRBV29-1
j_gene: TRBJ2-1
CDR3aa: CSVELQSSYNEQFF
CDR3nt: TGCAGCGTCGAACTACAGAGCTCCTACAATGAGCAGTTCTTC

d_gene: -
abundance: -
v_gene: TRBV7-9
j_gene: TRBJ2-7
CDR3aa: CASTLTSPYEQYF
CDR3nt: TGTGCCAGCACCCTAACAAGCCCCTACGAGCAGTACTTC

d_gene: -
abundance: -
v_gene: TRBV28
j_gene: TRBJ2-3
CDR3aa: CASSLAGSTDTQYF
CDR3nt: TGTGCCAGCAGTTTAGCCGGGAGCACAGATACGCAGTATTTT

d_gene: TRBD2
abundance: -
v_gene: TRBV2
j_gene: TRBJ2-7
CDR3aa: CASSAGHTGTSGVPWYEQYF
CDR3nt: TGTGCCAGCAGTGCCGGACACACCGGGACTAGCGGGGTCCCCTGGTACGAGCAGTACTTC

d_gene: TRBD1
abundance: once
v_gene: TRBV4-1
j_gene: TRBJ2-7
CDR3aa: CASSPTPGTGAYEQYF
CDR3nt: TGCGCCAGCAGCCCCACTCCCGGGACAGGGGCCTACGAGCAGTACTTC

d_gene: -
abundance: -
v_gene: TRBV11-2
j_gene: TRBJ2-7
CDR3aa: CASSEGWASSYEQYF
CDR3nt: TGTGCCAGCAGCGAGGGTTGGGCCAGCTCCTACGAGCAGTACTTC

d_gene: TRBD1
abundance: once
v_gene: TRBV7-9
j_gene: TRBJ2-5
CDR3aa: CASSIWDREVQETQYF
CDR3nt: TGTGCCAGCAGCATCTGGGACAGGGAGGTCCAAGAGACCCAGTACTTC

d_gene: TRBD2
abundance: once
v_gene: TRBV10-2
j_gene: TRBJ2-7
CDR3aa: CASGTGGYEQYF
CDR3nt: TGCGCCAGCGGGACGGGAGGATACGAGCAGTACTTC

d_gene: -
abundance: -
v_gene: TRBV28
j_gene: TRBJ2-7
CDR3aa: CASIKGYEQYF
CDR3nt: TGTGCCAGCATTAAGGGCTACGAGCAGTACTTC

d_gene: TRBD2
abundance: -
v_gene: TRBV28
j_gene: TRBJ2-7
CDR3aa: CASSFTSGSDEQYF
CDR3nt: TGTGCCAGCAGTTTCACTAGCGGGAGCGACGAGCAGTACTTC

d_gene: -
abundance: -
v_gene: TRBV4-2
j_gene: TRBJ2-7
CDR3aa: CASSFGDYYEQYF
CDR3nt: TGTGCCAGCAGCTTTGGCGACTACTACGAGCAGTACTTC

d_gene: -
abundance: -
v_gene: TRBV29-1
j_gene: TRBJ2-1
CDR3aa: CSVGPGAIEQFF
CDR3nt: TGCAGCGTTGGGCCGGGAGCGATTGAGCAGTTCTTC

d_gene: -
abundance: -
v_gene: TRBV2
j_gene: TRBJ1-2
CDR3aa: CATLGGSGYTF
CDR3nt: TGTGCCACCCTGGGGGGCTCTGGCTACACCTTC

d_gene: TRBD1
abundance: -
v_gene: TRBV9
j_gene: TRBJ2-7
CDR3aa: CASSGRSGTGGSYEQYF
CDR3nt: TGTGCCAGCAGCGGCCGGTCGGGTACAGGGGGCTCCTACGAGCAGTACTTC

d_gene: -
abundance: once
v_gene: TRBV7-2
j_gene: TRBJ2-1
CDR3aa: CASSWIGRGNEQFF
CDR3nt: TGTGCCAGCAGCTGGATCGGGAGAGGAAATGAGCAGTTCTTC

d_gene: TRBD2
abundance: -
v_gene: TRBV19
j_gene: TRBJ2-1
CDR3aa: CASSIFGTSWLKEYNEQFF
CDR3nt: TGTGCCAGTAGTATCTTTGGGACTAGTTGGCTAAAGGAATACAATGAGCAGTTCTTC

d_gene: TRBD1
abundance: -
v_gene: TRBV9
j_gene: TRBJ2-7
CDR3aa: CASSLTGVGYEQYF
CDR3nt: TGTGCCAGCAGCCTGACAGGGGTTGGGTACGAGCAGTACTTC

d_gene: -
abundance: -
v_gene: TRBV15
j_gene: TRBJ2-7
CDR3aa: CATSSDSYEQYF
CDR3nt: TGTGCCACCAGCAGTGACTCATACGAGCAGTACTTC

d_gene: TRBD1
abundance: -
v_gene: TRBV25-1
j_gene: TRBJ2-7
CDR3aa: CASRPSYYRGSSYEQYF
CDR3nt: TGTGCCAGCAGGCCCTCCTATTACAGGGGTAGCTCCTACGAGCAGTACTTC

d_gene: -
abundance: -
v_gene: TRBV4-1
j_gene: TRBJ2-5
CDR3aa: CASSQDSGWAETQYF
CDR3nt: TGCGCCAGCAGCCAAGATTCCGGGTGGGCAGAGACCCAGTACTTC

d_gene: -
abundance: -
v_gene: TRBV6-5
j_gene: TRBJ1-4
CDR3aa: CASSGGASNEKLFF
CDR3nt: TGTGCCAGCAGCGGGGGGGCGTCTAATGAAAAACTGTTTTTT

d_gene: -
abundance: -
v_gene: TRBV27
j_gene: TRBJ2-4
CDR3aa: CASTPGQWGVVGIQYF
CDR3nt: TGTGCCAGCACCCCCGGTCAATGGGGGGTGGTCGGCATTCAGTACTTC

d_gene: -
abundance: -
v_gene: TRBV6-1
j_gene: TRBJ1-2
CDR3aa: CASSPGRVGYTF
CDR3nt: TGTGCCAGCAGTCCAGGTCGAGTTGGCTACACCTTC

d_gene: TRBD2
abundance: -
v_gene: TRBV2
j_gene: TRBJ2-7
CDR3aa: CASTGGDRIF
CDR3nt: TGTGCCAGCACCGGGGGGGACCGAATTTTC

d_gene: -
abundance: -
v_gene: TRBV7-9
j_gene: TRBJ2-7
CDR3aa: CASSQWVDIEQYF
CDR3nt: TGTGCCAGCAGCCAATGGGTCGATATCGAGCAGTACTTC

d_gene: TRBD1
abundance: -
v_gene: TRBV11-2
j_gene: TRBJ2-1
CDR3aa: CASSPGTGVEQFF
CDR3nt: TGTGCCAGCAGCCCCGGGACAGGGGTTGAGCAGTTCTTC

d_gene: TRBD2
abundance: -
v_gene: TRBV6-1
j_gene: TRBJ2-2
CDR3aa: CASSEADQREGLAGELFF
CDR3nt: TGTGCCAGCAGTGAAGCGGACCAGCGGGAGGGACTCGCCGGGGAGCTGTTTTTT

d_gene: TRBD2
abundance: -
v_gene: TRBV9
j_gene: TRBJ2-2
CDR3aa: CASSVAGGDTGELFF
CDR3nt: TGTGCCAGCAGCGTAGCGGGAGGGGACACCGGGGAGCTGTTTTTT

d_gene: -
abundance: -
v_gene: TRBV5-6
j_gene: TRBJ1-1
CDR3aa: CASSFASTEAFF
CDR3nt: TGTGCCAGCAGCTTCGCGTCCACTGAAGCTTTCTTT